Presented here are 4 T cell receptor beta chains from one specimen sequenced in a study of blood T cell repertoires in COVID-19. TCRdb's copy holds only in-frame clones and misses some; the assay was immunoSEQ multiplex PCR. The sample records 44,000 or so clones, nearly 85% being singletons. The material sequenced was peripheral blood. The receptors were sampled from an older man in a cohort sampled during active COVID-19.

V usage is TRBV29-1 and J usage is TRBJ2-5; TRBD2 agrees at 7 bases. The ends lost 3 bases at V and 2 bases at J; junction bases unmatched: 6. This CDR3 has 14 amino acids. CDR1 SQVTM and CDR2 ANQGSEA come from the germline V gene. The chain's CDR3 is CSVEGGRAQETQYF. CDR3 nucleotides: TGCAGCGTTGAGGGGGGGAGGGCGCAAGAGACCCAGTACTTC.

Worth noting for this clone: At the DNA level, this CDR3 is encoded by other sequences in the same sample as well. The V and J genes are TRBV19 and TRBJ2-7; D unclear. In germline, CDR1 is LNHDA, CDR2 SQIVND (reference sequence). This CDR3 comprises 13 residues. V was cut by 2 bases and J by 3 bases, with 8 bases left in between. The CDR3 nucleotides read TGTGCCAGTAGTATAACGGGTAGCTACGAGCAGTACTTC. As protein: CASSITGSYEQYF. Variable domain in full (rest from reference TRBV19 and TRBJ2-7): DGGITQSPKYLFRKEGQNVTLSCEQNLNHDAMYWYRQDPGQGLRLIYYSQIVNDFQKGDIAEGYSVSREKKESFPLTVTSAQKNPTAFYLCASSITGSYEQYFGPGTRLTVT.

The chain uses TRBV9 and TRBJ2-5, with TRBD1 matching 12 bases. The germline V gene encodes CDR1 SGDLS and CDR2 YYNGEE. This CDR3 has 15 amino acids. The V gene end was trimmed by 0 bases and the J gene end by 4 bases; junction bases not matched to a gene: 1. The DNA of the CDR3 is TGTGCCAGCAGCGTAGGGGACAGGGGGCGAGAGACCCAGTACTTC. This sequence encodes CASSVGDRGRETQYF.

This clone was detected only a few times. The rearrangement links TRBV28 to TRBJ2-7; D might be TRBD1 (7 bases). CDR3 length: 15 amino acids. CDR1 and CDR2 (germline): MDHEN, SYDVKM. Trimming stripped 5 bases from V and 9 bases from J, with 23 bases between. The CDR3 DNA reads as TGTGCCAGCAGTCAAGGACAGGTCGGGGGCCAACGGCAGTACTTC. Its protein is CASSQGQVGGQRQYF. The full variable domain, with the rest looked up from reference TRBV28 and TRBJ2-7, is DVKVTQSSRYLVKRTGEKVFLECVQDMDHENMFWYRQDPGLGLRLIYFSYDVKMKEKGDIPEGYSVSREKKERFSLILESASTNQTSMYLCASSQGQVGGQRQYFGPGTRLTVT.